This T cell receptor (beta chain) appears in the sequencing data of a study of blood T cell repertoires in COVID-19. Study details: Acute-phase and convalescent COVID-19 samples originated in the United States, Italy and Spain.

Those enrolled in Seattle joined during active infection and were followed longitudinally afterward. V gave up 2 bases and J gave up 2 bases, with 16 bases separating them. The CDR3 totals 17 residues. Germline V gives CDR1 MNHEY, CDR2 SVGEGT. Original processing methods: From reference gene primer amplification, estimates of nucleated cell counts were derived. TCRdb keeps only in-frame clones here, not all; method: immunoSEQ multiplex PCR. For V, J and clone size, that table is used; D and trimming come from the DNA. The sample yields some 200,000 clones, 80% to 85% seen once. Source material: peripheral blood. The chain uses TRBV6-2 or TRBV6-3 and TRBJ1-5, with D tentatively TRBD1 (5 bases). The TCR comes from a woman between 65 and 79 years old with COVID-19, enrolled during active disease. In nucleotides, the CDR3 is TGTGCCAGCAGTTACCAGTCGGGGGGAGATGGCAATCAGCCCCAGCATTTT. The encoded protein is CASSYQSGGDGNQPQHF.